This is a list of T cell receptor beta chains from one sample in a study of blood T cell repertoires in COVID-19. The assay was immunoSEQ multiplex PCR, and TCRdb's table has in-frame clones only and misses some. The sample lists 150,000 to 200,000 clones, around 80% occurring once. The sample taken for sequencing was PBMCs or T cells enriched from blood (not recorded which). The source is a woman aged 70-85 years in a cohort exposed to, infected with or recovered from COVID-19 (not recorded which). The CDR3 runs from the conserved cysteine through the conserved F or W. A D gene is named only where the DNA matches it firmly. Expanded clones are given a class, and other clones once, few, many or no size at all.

D gene	clone size	V gene	J gene	CDR3 DNA	CDR3 protein
TRBD2	few	TRBV18	TRBJ2-1	TGTGCCAGCTCACCACGACTAGCGGGAGGTGGGTGGTATGAGCAGTTCTTC	CASSPRLAGGGWYEQFF
.	few	TRBV6-1	TRBJ2-7	TGTGCCAGCAGTGAAGGGACAGCTTACTACGAGCAGTACTTC	CASSEGTAYYEQYF
.	.	TRBV28	TRBJ1-1	TGTGCCAGCGGCGACGGGGGGCAATCTTTCTTT	CASGDGGQSFF
.	.	TRBV2	TRBJ1-4	TGTGCCAGCAAGGCTGGAGTGGTAGAGGAAAAACTGTTTTTT	CASKAGVVEEKLFF
TRBD1	.	TRBV18	TRBJ1-5	TGTGCCAGCTCAACGGGACAGAGCAATCAGCCCCAGCATTTT	CASSTGQSNQPQHF
TRBD2	.	TRBV11-2	TRBJ2-1	TGTGCCAGCAGCAAGCTTGGGGGCGGGAGGGCCGATGTTGAGCAGTTCTTC	CASSKLGGGRADVEQFF
TRBD2	.	TRBV28	TRBJ2-1	TGTGCCAGCAACCTACTGACTAGCGGGATCAATGAGCAGTTCTTC	CASNLLTSGINEQFF
TRBD2	.	TRBV28	TRBJ2-2	TGTGCCAGCAGTTTAGGTGGGAGGGCAACCGGGGAGCTGTTTTTT	CASSLGGRATGELFF
TRBD1	.	TRBV19	TRBJ1-5	TGTGCCAGTAGTATAGGGGGCAGGGGGCATAAGCAGCCCCAGCATTTT	CASSIGGRGHKQPQHF
.	once	TRBV5-1	TRBJ2-3	TGCGCCAGCATGTTATTAGGGGGCACAGATACGCAGTATTTT	CASMLLGGTDTQYF
TRBD2	.	TRBV5-1	TRBJ2-1	TGCGCCAGCAGCACCAGCCTAGCGGGGTCTAATGAGCAGTTCTTC	CASSTSLAGSNEQFF
.	.	TRBV10-2	TRBJ2-3	TGCGCCAGTACAGGGGCCGCGATGGAGGGTACGCAGTATTTT	CASTGAAMEGTQYF
.	.	TRBV11-3	TRBJ2-7	TGTGCCAGCAGCTTAGGGGGCACGAACTACGAGCAGTACTTC	CASSLGGTNYEQYF
.	once	TRBV7-9	TRBJ1-6	TGTGCCAGCAGCTCTGAAACCGGGGGGAATTCACCCCTCCACTTT	CASSSETGGNSPLHF
.	.	TRBV11-1	TRBJ1-2	TGTGCCAGCAGCCCACAGGAAGACTATGGCTACACCTTC	CASSPQEDYGYTF
TRBD1	.	TRBV24-1	TRBJ1-2	TGTGCCACCAGTGTGGGACAGGGGATGGGGGGCTACACCTTC	CATSVGQGMGGYTF
TRBD1	few	TRBV28	TRBJ2-1	TGTGCCAGCACCGACCGGGGACAGGGGGCAAGTGAGCAGTTCTTC	CASTDRGQGASEQFF
TRBD2	.	TRBV6-5	TRBJ2-1	TGTGCCAGCAGTCTAGCGGGAGGGCCGAATGAGCAGTTCTTC	CASSLAGGPNEQFF
TRBD1	.	TRBV7-6	TRBJ1-1	TGTGCCAGCAGCCAGACAGGGTACACTGAAGCTTTCTTT	CASSQTGYTEAFF
TRBD1	.	TRBV19	TRBJ2-1	TGTGCCACCCCTTACCCGGGACAGAGCTCCTACAATGAGCAGTTCTTC	CATPYPGQSSYNEQFF
.	.	TRBV28	TRBJ2-2	TGTGCCAGCAGACCCACCGACATGAACACCGGGGAGCTGTTTTTT	CASRPTDMNTGELFF
TRBD1	.	TRBV18	TRBJ2-7	TGTGCCAGCTCACCCGGGACAGGGAGCTCCTACGAGCAGTACTTC	CASSPGTGSSYEQYF
.	.	TRBV7-2	TRBJ2-5	TGTGCCAGCAGCTTAGACGTCGGGAGTGAGACCCAGTACTTC	CASSLDVGSETQYF
TRBD1	.	TRBV11-3	TRBJ2-5	TGTGCCAGCAGCCCAATTGAGGGGGCAAAGACCCAGTACTTC	CASSPIEGAKTQYF
.	.	TRBV18	TRBJ1-5	TGTGCCAGCTCACCCCCCGGGGGTGACAATCAGCCCCAGCATTTT	CASSPPGGDNQPQHF
TRBD2	many	TRBV11-3	TRBJ2-7	TGTGCCAGCAGCTTAGGGAGCGGGAGGGCCTCCTACGAGCAGTACTTC	CASSLGSGRASYEQYF
.	.	TRBV25-1	TRBJ1-4	TGTGCCAGCAGTGCCCAAACAGGGTTGGATGAAAAACTGTTTTTT	CASSAQTGLDEKLFF
TRBD1	.	TRBV3-1/TRBV3-2	TRBJ1-2	TGTGCCAGCAGCCAAGCTCTTTCCAGGGGGCTCGGTTCGGGCTACACCTTC	CASSQALSRGLGSGYTF
.	.	TRBV5-4	TRBJ1-2	TGTGCCAGCAGCTTGGCAGGGGAAATCTATGGCTACACCTTC	CASSLAGEIYGYTF
.	few	TRBV24-1	TRBJ2-5	TGTGCCACCAGTGACCACGGAGAGACCCAGTACTTC	CATSDHGETQYF
.	.	TRBV4-1	TRBJ2-5	TGCGCCAGCAGCCAAGATCTTGAGGAGACCCAGTACTTC	CASSQDLEETQYF
TRBD1	.	TRBV10-3	TRBJ1-6	TGTGCCATCGCCCCAGGGGGGTTTAAGGATTCACCCCTCCACTTT	CAIAPGGFKDSPLHF
TRBD2	.	TRBV28	TRBJ2-7	TGTGCCAGCAGCCCCCCGGGAGGGAACCTCTACGAGCAGTACTTC	CASSPPGGNLYEQYF
.	.	TRBV6-5	TRBJ1-4	TGTGCCAGCAGTTACGAACAGGGTGAAAAACTGTTTTTT	CASSYEQGEKLFF
TRBD2	.	TRBV5-1	TRBJ2-2	TGCGCCAGCAGCCCAGCGGGAGAGAGGGGGGAGCTGTTTTTT	CASSPAGERGELFF
TRBD1	once	TRBV15	TRBJ2-7	TGTGCCACCAGCAGAGATAGGACAGGGGCGTACGAGCAGTACTTC	CATSRDRTGAYEQYF
.	.	TRBV28	TRBJ1-2	TGTGCCAGCAGTTCACATAACTATGGCTACACCTTC	CASSSHNYGYTF
.	.	TRBV7-9	TRBJ2-5	TGTGCCAGCAGCTTCTCAGAATTAGAGACCCAGTACTTC	CASSFSELETQYF
.	.	TRBV7-9	TRBJ2-5	TGTGCCAGCAGCTTAGGGTCCACTCCTCAAGAGACCCAGTACTTC	CASSLGSTPQETQYF
TRBD2	.	TRBV2	TRBJ2-1	TGTGCCAGCAGTAGACTAGCAAACTCCTACAATGAGCAGTTCTTC	CASSRLANSYNEQFF
.	.	TRBV6-5	TRBJ1-5	TGTGCCACCCAGGGAATCGTTGCGCCCCAGCATTTT	CATQGIVAPQHF
TRBD2	once	TRBV5-4	TRBJ2-1	TGTGCCAGCAGCTTGGTACTAGCGGGAGCCGACGAGCAGTTCTTC	CASSLVLAGADEQFF